This TCR beta chain comes out of a study of untreated major depressive disorder. Study-level findings and limits: Depressed patients' CD4+ T cells carried increased TRBV05-01 (Vbeta 5.1) usage versus control CD4+ T cells.

J gave up 5 bases and V 1 base, and 6 bases lay outside the gene matches. The CDR3 is 15 residues long. Germline V CDR1 and CDR2: SGHDT, YYEEEE. Comment on this clone: Its antigen remains unidentified.

Measured with immunoSEQ multiplex PCR; TCRdb has only the in-frame clones, and not every one. The data contain about 25,000 clones, about 89% of them singletons. The donors were all European-descended. The J gene is TRBJ2-5, the V gene TRBV5-6; TRBD1 matches at 9 bases. Sample: CD4+ T cells from PBMCs. The sequence was collected from a woman in her twenties or thirties with major depressive disorder. The DNA of the CDR3 is TGTGCCAGCAGCTTGAGGGACAGGGTCCGGGAGACCCAGTACTTC. Amino acid sequence: CASSLRDRVRETQYF.